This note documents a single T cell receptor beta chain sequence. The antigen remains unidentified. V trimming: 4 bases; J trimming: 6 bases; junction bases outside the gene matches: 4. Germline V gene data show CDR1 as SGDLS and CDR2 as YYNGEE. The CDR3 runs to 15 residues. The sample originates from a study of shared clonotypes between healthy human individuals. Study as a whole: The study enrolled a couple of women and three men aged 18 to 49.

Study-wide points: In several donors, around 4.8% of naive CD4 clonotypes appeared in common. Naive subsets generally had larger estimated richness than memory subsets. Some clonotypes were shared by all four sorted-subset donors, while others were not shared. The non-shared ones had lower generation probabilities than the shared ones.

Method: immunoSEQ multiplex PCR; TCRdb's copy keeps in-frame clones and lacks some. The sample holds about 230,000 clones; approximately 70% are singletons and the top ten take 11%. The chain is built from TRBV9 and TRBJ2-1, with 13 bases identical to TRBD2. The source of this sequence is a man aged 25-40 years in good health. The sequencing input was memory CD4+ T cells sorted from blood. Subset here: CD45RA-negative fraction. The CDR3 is CASSPTSGRGNEQFF. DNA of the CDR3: TGTGCCAGCAGCCCTACTAGCGGGAGGGGCAATGAGCAGTTCTTC.